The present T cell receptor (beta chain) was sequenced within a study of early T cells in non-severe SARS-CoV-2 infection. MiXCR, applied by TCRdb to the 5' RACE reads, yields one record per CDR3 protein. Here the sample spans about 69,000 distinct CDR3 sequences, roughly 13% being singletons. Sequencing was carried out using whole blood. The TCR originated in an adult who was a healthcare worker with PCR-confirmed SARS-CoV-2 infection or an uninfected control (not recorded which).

CDR3 region: CASSQSSTPRGTEAFF. The CDR3 nucleotides are TGTGCCAGCAGCCAAAGTTCTACCCCACGGGGCACTGAAGCTTTCTTT. This chain uses TRBV14 with TRBJ1-1, with D unresolved. V lost 2 bases to trimming and J lost 4 bases, with 17 bases between them. The CDR3 is 16 amino acids. Germline values: CDR1 SGHDN, CDR2 FVKESK.